This T cell receptor (beta chain) was sequenced for a study of PD-1 blockade in classical Hodgkin lymphoma. Here immunoSEQ multiplex PCR was the method, and the copy in TCRdb shows in-frame clones only, minus some. The table shows about 63,000 clones, with approximately 90% occurring only once. Relapse after autologous stem cell transplantation occurred in every patient, and brentuximab vedotin exposure varied. The origin of this receptor is a human donor with classical Hodgkin lymphoma. Material: peripheral blood mononuclear cells (PBMCs), obtained before the second cycle of nivolumab.

DNA for the CDR3: TGTGCCAGCAGTGCCATATCCCCCAGCACTGAAGCTTTCTTT. Residues: CASSAISPSTEAFF. This chain links TRBV27 with TRBJ1-1; the D is unclear. Germline V gives CDR1 MNHEY, CDR2 SMNVEV (reference sequence). This CDR3 has 14 residues. With 5 bases removed from V and 4 bases from J, the gap between germline ends came to 14 bases.